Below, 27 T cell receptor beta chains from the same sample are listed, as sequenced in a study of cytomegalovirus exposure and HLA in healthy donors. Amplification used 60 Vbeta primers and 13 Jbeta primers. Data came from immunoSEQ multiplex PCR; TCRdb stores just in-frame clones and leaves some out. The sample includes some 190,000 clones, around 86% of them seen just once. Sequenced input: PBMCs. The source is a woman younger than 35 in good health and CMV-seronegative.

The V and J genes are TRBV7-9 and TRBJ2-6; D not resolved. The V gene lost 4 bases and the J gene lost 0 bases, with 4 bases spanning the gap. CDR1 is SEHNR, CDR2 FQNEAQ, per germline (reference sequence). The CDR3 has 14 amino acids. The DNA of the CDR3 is TGTGCCAGCAGCTCGTCCTCTGGGGCCAACGTCCTGACTTTC. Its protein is CASSSSSGANVLTF.

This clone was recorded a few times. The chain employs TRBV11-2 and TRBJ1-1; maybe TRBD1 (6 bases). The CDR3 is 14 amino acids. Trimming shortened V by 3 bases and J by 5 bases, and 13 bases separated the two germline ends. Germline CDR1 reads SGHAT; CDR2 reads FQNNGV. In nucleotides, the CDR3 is TGTGCCAGCAGCTTTGGGGGAGGGGGTACTGAAGCTTTCTTT. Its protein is CASSFGGGGTEAFF.

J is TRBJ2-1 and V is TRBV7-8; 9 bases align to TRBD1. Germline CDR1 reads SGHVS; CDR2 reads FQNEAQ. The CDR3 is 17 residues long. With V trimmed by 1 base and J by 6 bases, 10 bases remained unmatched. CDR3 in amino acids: CASSLGQGGYGTNEQFF. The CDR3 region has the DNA TGTGCCAGCAGCTTAGGACAGGGGGGGTATGGTACCAATGAGCAGTTCTTC.

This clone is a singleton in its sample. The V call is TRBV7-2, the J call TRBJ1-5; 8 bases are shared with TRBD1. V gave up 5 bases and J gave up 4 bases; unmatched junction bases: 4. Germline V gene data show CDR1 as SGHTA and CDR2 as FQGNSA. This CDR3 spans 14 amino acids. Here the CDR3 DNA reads TGTGCCAGCAGCACTGACAGGGGAAATCAGCCCCAGCATTTT. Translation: CASSTDRGNQPQHF.

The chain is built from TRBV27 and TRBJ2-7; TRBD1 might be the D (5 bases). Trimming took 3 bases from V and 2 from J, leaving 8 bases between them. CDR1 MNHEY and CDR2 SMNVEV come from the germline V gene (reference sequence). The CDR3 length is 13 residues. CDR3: CASSLGPTYEQYF. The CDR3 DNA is TGTGCCAGCAGTTTGGGGCCTACCTACGAGCAGTACTTC.

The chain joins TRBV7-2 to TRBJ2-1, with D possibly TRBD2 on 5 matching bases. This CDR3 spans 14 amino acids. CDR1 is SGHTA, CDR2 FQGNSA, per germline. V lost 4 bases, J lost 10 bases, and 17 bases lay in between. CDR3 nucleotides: TGTGCCAGCAGCTCCCCAGGTAGGAGCGGCGAGCAGTTCTTC. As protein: CASSSPGRSGEQFF. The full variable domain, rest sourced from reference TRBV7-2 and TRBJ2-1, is GAGVSQSPSNKVTEKGKDVELRCDPISGHTALYWYRQSLGQGLEFLIYFQGNSAPDKSGLPSDRFSAERTGGSVSTLTIQRTQQEDSAVYLCASSSPGRSGEQFFGPGTRLTVL.

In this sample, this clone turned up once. CDR3 sequence: CASSGGQHLGNTIYF. The CDR3 nucleotides are TGTGCCAGCAGCGGCGGACAGCACCTTGGAAACACCATATATTTT. The V and J genes are TRBV9 and TRBJ1-3, with D tentatively TRBD1 (6 bases). V lost 3 bases to trimming and J lost 3 bases, with 13 bases between them. The CDR3 extends over 15 amino acids. Germline values: CDR1 SGDLS, CDR2 YYNGEE.

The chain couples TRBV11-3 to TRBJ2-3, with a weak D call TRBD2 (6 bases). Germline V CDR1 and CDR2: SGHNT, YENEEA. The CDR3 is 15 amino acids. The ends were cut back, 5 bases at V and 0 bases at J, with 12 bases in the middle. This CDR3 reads CASSQGGTSTDTQYF. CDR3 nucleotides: TGTGCCAGCAGCCAGGGCGGGACTAGCACAGATACGCAGTATTTT. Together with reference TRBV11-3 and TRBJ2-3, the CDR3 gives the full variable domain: EAGVVQSPRYKIIEKKQPVAFWCNPISGHNTLYWYLQNLGQGPELLIRYENEEAVDDSQLPKDRFSAERLKGVDSTLKIQPAELGDSAVYLCASSQGGTSTDTQYFGPGTRLTVL.

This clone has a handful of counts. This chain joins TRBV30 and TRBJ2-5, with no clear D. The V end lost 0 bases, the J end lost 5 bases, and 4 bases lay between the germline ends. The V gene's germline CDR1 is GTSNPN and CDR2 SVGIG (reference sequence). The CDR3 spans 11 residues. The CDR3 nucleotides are TGTGCCTGGAGTGTAGCCGAGACCCAGTACTTC. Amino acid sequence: CAWSVAETQYF.

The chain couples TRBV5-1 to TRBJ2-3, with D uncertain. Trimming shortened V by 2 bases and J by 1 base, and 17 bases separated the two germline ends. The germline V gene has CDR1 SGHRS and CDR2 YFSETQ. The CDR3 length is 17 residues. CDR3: CASSFGAPATGTDTQYF. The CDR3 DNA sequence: TGCGCCAGCAGCTTCGGTGCCCCCGCTACTGGCACAGATACGCAGTATTTT.

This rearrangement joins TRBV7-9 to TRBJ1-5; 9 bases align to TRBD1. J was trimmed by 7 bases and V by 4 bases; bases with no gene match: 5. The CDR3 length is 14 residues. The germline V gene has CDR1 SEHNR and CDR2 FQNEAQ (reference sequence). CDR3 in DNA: TGTGCCAGCAGCTCGGGACAGGGAAACCAGCCCCAGCATTTT. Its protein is CASSSGQGNQPQHF.

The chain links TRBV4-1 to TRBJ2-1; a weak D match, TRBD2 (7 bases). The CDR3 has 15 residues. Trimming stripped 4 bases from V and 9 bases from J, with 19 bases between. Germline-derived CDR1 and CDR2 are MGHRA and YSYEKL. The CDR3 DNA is TGCGCCAGCAGCCCTTTTATGGGGGGGCGGAGTGAGCAGTTCTTC. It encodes CASSPFMGGRSEQFF.

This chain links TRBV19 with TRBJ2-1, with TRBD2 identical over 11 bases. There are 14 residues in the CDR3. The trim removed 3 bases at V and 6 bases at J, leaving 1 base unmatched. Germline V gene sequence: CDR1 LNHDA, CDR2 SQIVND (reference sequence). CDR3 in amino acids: CASSILAGGNEQFF. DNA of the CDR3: TGTGCCAGTAGTATCCTAGCGGGAGGCAATGAGCAGTTCTTC.

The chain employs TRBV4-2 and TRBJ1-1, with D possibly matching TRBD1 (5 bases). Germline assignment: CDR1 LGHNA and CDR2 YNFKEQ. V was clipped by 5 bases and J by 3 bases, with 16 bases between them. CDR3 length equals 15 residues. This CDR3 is CASSGHPSRDTEAFF. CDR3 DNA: TGTGCCAGCAGCGGGCACCCCTCCAGGGACACTGAAGCTTTCTTT.

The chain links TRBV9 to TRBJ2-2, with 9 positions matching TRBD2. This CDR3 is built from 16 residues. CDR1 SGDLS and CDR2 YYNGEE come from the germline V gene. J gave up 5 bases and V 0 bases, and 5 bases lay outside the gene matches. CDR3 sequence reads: CASSVGRTSATGELFF. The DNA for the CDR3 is TGTGCCAGCAGCGTAGGTAGGACTAGCGCTACCGGGGAGCTGTTTTTT.

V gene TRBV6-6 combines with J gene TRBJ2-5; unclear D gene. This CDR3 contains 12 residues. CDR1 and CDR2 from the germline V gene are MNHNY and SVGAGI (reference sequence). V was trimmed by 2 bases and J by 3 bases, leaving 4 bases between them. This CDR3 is CASSYTEETQYF. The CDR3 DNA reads TGTGCCAGCAGTTACACAGAAGAGACCCAGTACTTC.

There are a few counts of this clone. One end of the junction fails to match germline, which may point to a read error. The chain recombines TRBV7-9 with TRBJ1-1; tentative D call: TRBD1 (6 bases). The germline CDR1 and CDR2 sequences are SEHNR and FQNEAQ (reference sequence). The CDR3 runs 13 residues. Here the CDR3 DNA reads TGTTCCAGCAGCAAGACAGGGAACACTGAAGCTTTCTTT. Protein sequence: CSSSKTGNTEAFF.

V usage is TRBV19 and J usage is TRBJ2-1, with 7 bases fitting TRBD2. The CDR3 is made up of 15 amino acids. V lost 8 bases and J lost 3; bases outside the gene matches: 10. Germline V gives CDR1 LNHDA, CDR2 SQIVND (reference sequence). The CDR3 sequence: CASQASGTNYNEQFF. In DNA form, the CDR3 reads TGTGCCAGTCAGGCGAGCGGGACGAACTACAATGAGCAGTTCTTC.

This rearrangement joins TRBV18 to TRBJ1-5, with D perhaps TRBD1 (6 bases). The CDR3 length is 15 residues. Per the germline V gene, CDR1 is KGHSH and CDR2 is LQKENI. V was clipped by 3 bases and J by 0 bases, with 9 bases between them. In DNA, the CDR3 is TGTGCCAGCTCACCCACAGGGAATAGCAATCAGCCCCAGCATTTT. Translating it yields CASSPTGNSNQPQHF.

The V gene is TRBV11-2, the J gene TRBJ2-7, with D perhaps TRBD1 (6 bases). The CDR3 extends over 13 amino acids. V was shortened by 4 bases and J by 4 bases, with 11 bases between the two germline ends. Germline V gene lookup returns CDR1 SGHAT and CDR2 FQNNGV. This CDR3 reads CASSSGQPYEQYF. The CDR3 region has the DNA TGTGCCAGCAGCTCTGGACAGCCATACGAGCAGTACTTC.

As DNA, the CDR3 is TGTGCCAGCAACGGAGGTCTCTACGAGCAGTACTTC. It translates to CASNGGLYEQYF. The rearrangement uses TRBV6-1 and TRBJ2-7; a weak D match, TRBD2 (5 bases). The V gene's germline CDR1 is MNHNS and CDR2 SASEGT. V was cut by 7 bases and J by 3 bases, with 10 bases left in between. The CDR3 is 12 amino acids.

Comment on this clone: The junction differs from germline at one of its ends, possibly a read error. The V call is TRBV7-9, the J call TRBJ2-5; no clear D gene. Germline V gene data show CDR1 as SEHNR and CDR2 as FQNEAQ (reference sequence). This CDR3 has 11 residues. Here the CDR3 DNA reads TGTTCCAGCAACGGAGAGGAGACCCAGTACTTC. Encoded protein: CSSNGEETQYF.

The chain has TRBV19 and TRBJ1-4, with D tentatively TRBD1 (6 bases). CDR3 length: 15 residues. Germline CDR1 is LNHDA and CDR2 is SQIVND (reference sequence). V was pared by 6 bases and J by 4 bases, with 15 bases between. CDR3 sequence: CASRGPGERNEKLFF. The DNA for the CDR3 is TGTGCCAGTAGAGGTCCAGGGGAACGTAATGAAAAACTGTTTTTT.

CDR3 protein: CASSRTGKSNQPQHF. The DNA for the CDR3 is TGTGCCAGCAGTCGGACAGGAAAAAGCAATCAGCCCCAGCATTTT. This chain connects TRBV19 to TRBJ1-5, with 7 nucleotides matching TRBD1. V lost 9 bases and J lost 1; bases outside the gene matches: 9. The germline gives CDR1 LNHDA, CDR2 SQIVND (reference sequence). The CDR3 has 15 amino acids. Filled out from reference TRBV19 and TRBJ1-5, the complete variable domain reads DGGITQSPKYLFRKEGQNVTLSCEQNLNHDAMYWYRQDPGQGLRLIYYSQIVNDFQKGDIAEGYSVSREKKESFPLTVTSAQKNPTAFYLCASSRTGKSNQPQHFGDGTRLSIL.

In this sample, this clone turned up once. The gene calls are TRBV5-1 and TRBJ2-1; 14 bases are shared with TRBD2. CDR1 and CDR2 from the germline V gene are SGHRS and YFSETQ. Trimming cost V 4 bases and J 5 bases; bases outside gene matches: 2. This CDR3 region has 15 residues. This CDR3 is CASSQGLAGDNEQFF. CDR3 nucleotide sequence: TGCGCCAGCAGCCAGGGACTAGCGGGGGACAATGAGCAGTTCTTC.

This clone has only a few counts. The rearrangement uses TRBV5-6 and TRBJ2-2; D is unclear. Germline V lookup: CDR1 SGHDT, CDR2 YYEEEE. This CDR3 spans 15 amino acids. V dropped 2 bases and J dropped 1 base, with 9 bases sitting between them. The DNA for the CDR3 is TGTGCCAGCAGCTTAACAGAAATGAACACCGGGGAGCTGTTTTTT. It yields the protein CASSLTEMNTGELFF. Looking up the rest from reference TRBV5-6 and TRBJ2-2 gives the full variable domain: DAGVTQSPTHLIKTRGQQVTLRCSPKSGHDTVSWYQQALGQGPQFIFQYYEEEERQRGNFPDRFSGHQFPNYSSELNVNALLLGDSALYLCASSLTEMNTGELFFGEGSRLTVL.

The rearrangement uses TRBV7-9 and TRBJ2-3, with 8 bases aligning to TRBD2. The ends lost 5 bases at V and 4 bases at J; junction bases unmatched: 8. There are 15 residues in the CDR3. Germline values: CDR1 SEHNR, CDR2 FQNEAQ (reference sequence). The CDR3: CASSTSGGAADTQYF. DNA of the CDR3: TGTGCCAGCAGCACGAGCGGGGGCGCAGCAGATACGCAGTATTTT.